This TCR beta chain came from a study of cytomegalovirus exposure and HLA in healthy donors. About the research overall: Unique TCR beta sequences numbering approximately 120 million came from 150 million to 200 million T cells in an earlier analysis.

The PCR ran on 60 Vbeta and 13 Jbeta primers. Libraries were prepared by immunoSEQ multiplex PCR; TCRdb keeps only in-frame clonotypes and omits some of them. The table includes 130,000 to 150,000 clones, roughly 62% detected once. The sample holds a few counts of this clone. The CDR3 contains 15 residues. Trimming took 6 bases from V and 5 from J; bases not matched to a gene: 7. Germline V lookup: CDR1 LNHDA, CDR2 SQIVND (reference sequence). The sample was PBMCs. The receptor comes from a man in his 60s in good health and CMV-seronegative. The chain carries TRBV19 and TRBJ2-2; 9 bases map to TRBD1. In DNA form, the CDR3 reads TGTGCCAGTAGCCGTGGGACAGGGAGAACCGGGGAGCTGTTTTTT. It is translated as CASSRGTGRTGELFF.